This T cell receptor (beta chain) is drawn from a study of Graves' ophthalmopathy and Graves' hyperthyroidism. Whole-study results and caveats: Most expanded clonotypes from thyroid (those above 0.001 frequency) were also found in blood.

The sample holds many counts of this clonotype. The antigen is unknown. CDR3 length: 13 residues. Germline CDR1 and CDR2: DFQATT and SNEGSKA (reference sequence). V lost 5 bases, J lost 1 base, and 11 bases lay in between. RNA transcripts were the source from which TCR beta CDR3 regions were amplified. First-round RT-PCR used HTBI primers; second-round multiplex PCR followed. TCRdb passed the multiplex PCR reads through MiXCR, listing each CDR3 protein once. The sample includes more than 300,000 distinct CDR3 sequences, 15% of them seen just once. This TCR came from a young woman with stable Graves' hyperthyroidism. The sample consisted of peripheral blood. V is TRBV20-1 and J is TRBJ1-1; unclear D gene. This CDR3 reads CSAPRSGNTEAFF. CDR3 DNA: TGCAGTGCTCCCAGGTCTGGGAACACTGAAGCTTTCTTT.